This T cell receptor (beta chain) is from a study of control samples from healthy donors and cancer patients. Profiling relied on immunoSEQ multiplex PCR, and the TCRdb table lists in-frame clones only, not all of them. The sample records around 57,000 clones, 75% to 95% being singletons. This CDR3 region has 15 residues. V was clipped by 3 bases and J by 3 bases, with 12 bases between them. Looked up from germline, CDR1 is MNHEY and CDR2 is SMNVEV (reference sequence). The chain combines TRBV27 with TRBJ1-5, with D perhaps TRBD1 (6 bases). The source is a man aged 30-40 years with colorectal cancer. The sequenced material came from PBMCs. The CDR3 DNA follows: TGTGCCAGCAGTTTTGGGCAGGGGATCAATCAGCCCCAGCATTTT. Translated: CASSFGQGINQPQHF.